The present T cell receptor beta chain was sequenced within a study of blood T cell repertoires in COVID-19. Study details: Sites in the United States, Italy and Spain provided acute and convalescent COVID-19 samples. PBMCs, B-cell-depleted T cells, or T cells were the source of the cDNA or gDNA that made up the material.

Per the original data handling: Nucleated cell counts were estimated from reference gene primer amplification. Sequenced by immunoSEQ multiplex PCR; TCRdb stores in-frame clones only, minus some. Clone size and the V and J calls come from that table; the DNA yielded D and trimming. In the table there are roughly 150,000 clones, roughly 90% of which are singletons. The source of this sequence is a man in his fifties or sixties with acute or convalescent COVID-19. Source material: peripheral blood.

In nucleotides, the CDR3 is TGTGCCAGCAGTGAAGGGGCAGCCGGCGGGAACACCATATATTTT. Protein: CASSEGAAGGNTIYF. The rearrangement joins TRBV6-1 to TRBJ1-3, with unresolved D. V dropped 1 base and J dropped 7 bases, with 14 bases sitting between them. CDR1 and CDR2 (germline): MNHNS, SASEGT. This CDR3 has 15 residues.